Listed below are T cell receptor beta chains from one sample, sequenced in a study of cytomegalovirus exposure and HLA in healthy donors. Sequencing was performed with immunoSEQ multiplex PCR; in TCRdb, only in-frame clones are kept and a portion is missing. The repertoire holds roughly 120,000 clones, 84% seen once, with just under 3% in the top ten. The specimen sequenced was PBMCs. These receptors originate from a woman younger than 30 in good health and CMV-seropositive. Both conserved end residues are part of each CDR3. The D gene is left open where the match is weak. Some rows have no size entry. The others give once, few or many, or a class for an expanded clone.

clone_size	v_call	d_call	j_call	cdr3_aa	cdr3_nt
.	TRBV6-5	.	TRBJ2-7	CASSLGGGVSEQYF	TGTGCCAGCAGTTTAGGGGGCGGGGTGTCCGAGCAGTACTTC
.	TRBV28	TRBD1	TRBJ1-2	CASSFSGQGYYGYTF	TGTGCCAGCAGTTTTTCCGGACAGGGGTACTATGGCTACACCTTC
.	TRBV6-5	TRBD1	TRBJ1-2	CASRQDRAGYGYTF	TGTGCCAGCAGACAGGACAGGGCTGGCTATGGCTACACCTTC
.	TRBV25-1	.	TRBJ1-1	CASSEYFGTEAFF	TGTGCCAGCAGTGAATATTTCGGGACTGAAGCTTTCTTT
once	TRBV7-9	.	TRBJ2-7	CASSSNRGRTDGEQYF	TGTGCCAGCAGCTCGAACCGAGGGCGAACTGACGGCGAGCAGTACTTC
.	TRBV9	.	TRBJ2-3	CASSQTPSGFVTQYF	TGTGCCAGCAGCCAAACTCCCTCGGGTTTTGTTACGCAGTATTTT
.	TRBV7-9	.	TRBJ1-1	CASSRGWEAFF	TGTGCCAGCAGCCGGGGGTGGGAAGCTTTCTTT
.	TRBV5-1	.	TRBJ1-1	CASSIGQSYTEAFF	TGCGCCAGCAGCATAGGACAAAGCTACACTGAAGCTTTCTTT
.	TRBV6-6	.	TRBJ1-1	CASTRILNTEAFF	TGTGCCAGCACCAGGATACTGAACACTGAAGCTTTCTTT
.	TRBV7-9	TRBD1	TRBJ2-7	CASSFLGTGKYEQYF	TGTGCCAGCAGCTTTCTCGGGACAGGGAAATACGAGCAGTACTTC
.	TRBV2	TRBD1	TRBJ1-1	CASSEGQGGRTFF	TGTGCCAGCAGTGAGGGTCAGGGGGGTAGAACTTTCTTT
.	TRBV9	.	TRBJ1-5	CASSEGGVQPQHF	TGTGCCAGCAGCGAAGGGGGGGTTCAGCCCCAGCATTTT
.	TRBV30	.	TRBJ1-5	CAWSEGAWKPQHF	TGTGCCTGGAGTGAAGGGGCTTGGAAGCCCCAGCATTTT
.	TRBV25-1	.	TRBJ2-3	CASSDNGNSTDTQYF	TGTGCCAGCAGTGATAATGGCAATAGCACAGATACGCAGTATTTT
.	TRBV7-2	TRBD2	TRBJ2-1	CASSSGLAGAPSSYNEQFF	TGTGCCAGCAGCTCGGGACTAGCGGGGGCTCCGAGCTCCTACAATGAGCAGTTCTTC
few	TRBV10-3	.	TRBJ1-5	CAISESMIIAVSNQPQHF	TGTGCCATCAGTGAGTCAATGATCATCGCGGTAAGCAATCAGCCCCAGCATTTT
.	TRBV4-1	.	TRBJ2-1	CASSRALTVEQFF	TGCGCCAGCAGCCGGGCCCTGACAGTCGAGCAGTTCTTC
.	TRBV2	.	TRBJ2-2	CASSETGLGGELFF	TGTGCCAGCAGTGAAACTGGGCTCGGCGGGGAGCTGTTTTTT
.	TRBV10-1	.	TRBJ1-3	CARVQSATAGRNTIYF	TGCGCCAGGGTCCAGAGCGCGACAGCTGGCCGAAACACCATATATTTT
.	TRBV6-1	TRBD1	TRBJ2-6	CASSEGTGGPGANVLTF	TGTGCCAGCAGTGAAGGGACAGGCGGCCCCGGGGCCAACGTCCTGACTTTC
.	TRBV4-2	.	TRBJ2-7	CASSQEGSGSYEQYF	TGTGCCAGCAGCCAAGAGGGTTCGGGCTCCTACGAGCAGTACTTC
.	TRBV10-2	TRBD2	TRBJ2-5	CASSGSRLAGGPRQETQYF	TGCGCCAGCAGTGGCAGCCGACTAGCGGGGGGGCCCAGGCAAGAGACCCAGTACTTC
.	TRBV7-2	.	TRBJ2-3	CASSLVSGSTDTQYF	TGTGCCAGCAGCTTAGTATCGGGGAGCACAGATACGCAGTATTTT
.	TRBV25-1	TRBD1	TRBJ2-6	CASSAGRGTGANVLTF	TGTGCCAGCAGTGCTGGCAGGGGGACTGGGGCCAACGTCCTGACTTTC
.	TRBV7-9	.	TRBJ1-4	CASNLEQGREKLFF	TGTGCCAGCAACTTAGAGCAGGGAAGGGAAAAACTGTTTTTT
few	TRBV29-1	.	TRBJ1-2	CSVELETVLYGYTF	TGCAGCGTTGAATTGGAGACAGTTCTATATGGCTACACCTTC
.	TRBV12-1	.	TRBJ2-7	CASSPRGGSAYEQYF	TGTGCCAGCAGCCCCAGAGGCGGCTCAGCCTACGAGCAGTACTTC
.	TRBV11-2	TRBD2	TRBJ2-2	CASSTSGLVAGELFF	TGTGCCAGCAGCACCTCGGGACTAGTTGCTGGGGAGCTGTTTTTT
.	TRBV6-4	.	TRBJ1-2	CASSDQGTTGYTF	TGTGCCAGCAGTGACCAGGGGACGACTGGCTACACCTTC
.	TRBV7-3	.	TRBJ2-5	CASSLGGMETQYF	TGTGCCAGCAGCTTAGGGGGGATGGAGACCCAGTACTTC
.	TRBV11-3	TRBD1	TRBJ1-1	CASSPGTAQNTEAFF	TGTGCCAGCAGCCCCGGGACAGCGCAGAACACTGAAGCTTTCTTT
.	TRBV25-1	TRBD1	TRBJ2-1	CASSDTGGTYNEQFF	TGTGCCAGCAGTGATACAGGGGGGACCTACAATGAGCAGTTCTTC
.	TRBV28	TRBD1	TRBJ2-7	CASSEGTGGRYEQYF	TGTGCCAGCAGCGAGGGGACAGGGGGGAGGTACGAGCAGTACTTC